A selection of T cell receptor beta chains follows, all from one sample in a study of T cells in Graves' hyperthyroidism and ophthalmopathy. TCRdb redid the calling of the multiplex PCR reads with MiXCR, one entry per CDR3 protein. The data contain around 690,000 distinct CDR3 sequences, around 15% of them singletons. What was sequenced was blood. The receptor source for this set is a man over 45 with Graves' hyperthyroidism. The CDR3 runs from the conserved cysteine through the conserved F or W. D genes are given only for firm matches. Part of the rows lack a size; the others show once, few, many or a class for expanded clones.

d_gene	v_gene	j_gene	abundance	CDR3nt	CDR3aa
TRBD2	TRBV5-1	TRBJ2-3	NA	TGCGCCAGCAGCTTGGACCCTAGCGGGGCGCTCACAGATACGCAGTATTTT	CASSLDPSGALTDTQYF
TRBD1	TRBV28	TRBJ2-7	many	TGTGCCAGCCATACGACAGGGGGGTTATACGAGCAGTACTTC	CASHTTGGLYEQYF
TRBD2	TRBV20-1	TRBJ2-3	NA	TGCAGTGCTAGAGTTCGGCTAGCGGGTTTGTCAGATACGCAGTATTTT	CSARVRLAGLSDTQYF
TRBD2	TRBV6-5	TRBJ2-5	NA	TGTGCCAGCAGTTACGGACTAGCAGATCAAGAGACCCAGTACTTC	CASSYGLADQETQYF
NA	TRBV18	TRBJ2-1	many	TGTGCCAGCTCACCGGAGGACCTCTACAATGAGCAGTTCTTC	CASSPEDLYNEQFF
NA	TRBV7-9	TRBJ2-3	once	TGTGGCGCCGGAGGAAACACAGATACGCAGTATTTT	CGAGGNTDTQYF
NA	TRBV2	TRBJ2-5	many	TGTGCCAGCGGCGACCAAGAGACCCAGTACTTC	CASGDQETQYF
TRBD2	TRBV7-9	TRBJ2-2	many	TGTGCCAGCAGCCTTAGCGGGATCACCGGGGAGCTGTTTTTT	CASSLSGITGELFF
NA	TRBV12-3/TRBV12-4	TRBJ1-1	many	TGTGCCAGCTCAACGACAGCCCAAGGAAGGACTGAAGCTTTCTTT	CASSTTAQGRTEAFF
TRBD1	TRBV28	TRBJ2-3	many	TGTGCCAGCAGAAATACAGGGGGCATTCACACAGATACGCAGTATTTT	CASRNTGGIHTDTQYF
NA	TRBV12-3/TRBV12-4	TRBJ1-1	many	TGTGCCAGCAGCAACCCTGGGGGGATCCGCACTGAAGCTTTCTTT	CASSNPGGIRTEAFF
NA	TRBV6-2/TRBV6-3	TRBJ2-1	NA	TGTGCCAGCATGCGGGACTTTTACAATGAGCAGTTCTTC	CASMRDFYNEQFF
NA	TRBV7-8	TRBJ1-2	few	TGTGCCAGCAGTCTGGATTTCTATGGCTACACCTTC	CASSLDFYGYTF
TRBD2	TRBV20-1	TRBJ2-1	many	TGCAGTGCTAGCCCTTGGAGCGGGAGGAACAATGAGCAGTTCTTC	CSASPWSGRNNEQFF
TRBD2	TRBV2	TRBJ2-1	many	TGTGCCAGCAGTCGGCGGGAGGGCGAAGATGAGCAGTTCTTC	CASSRREGEDEQFF
NA	TRBV29-1	TRBJ1-2	many	TGCAGCGTTGAAGATGCAGGGAGCTATGGCTACACCTTC	CSVEDAGSYGYTF
NA	TRBV12-3/TRBV12-4	TRBJ1-1	many	TGTGCCAGCAGTTGGGGGAGTTTAGCTGAAGCTTTCTTT	CASSWGSLAEAFF
NA	TRBV3-1	TRBJ1-1	NA	TGTGCCAGCAGCCAAGATTGGCGGGAATCCACTGAAGCTTTCTTT	CASSQDWRESTEAFF
TRBD2	TRBV11-2	TRBJ2-1	few	TGTGCCAGCAGCTTAGTTCTAGCGGGAGGGACCAATGAGCAGTTCTTC	CASSLVLAGGTNEQFF
NA	TRBV5-1	TRBJ1-1	NA	TGCGCCAGCAGCCCCTCCTTAACAGGGCTGAACACTGAAGCTTTCTTT	CASSPSLTGLNTEAFF
TRBD2	TRBV20-1	TRBJ2-1	NA	TGCAGTGCTAGTAGACGGGACTATCACAATGAGCAGTTCTTC	CSASRRDYHNEQFF
NA	TRBV13	TRBJ1-2	once	TGTGCCAGTTACCCCTGGGGCACGGACGGCTATGGCTACATCTTC	CASYPWGTDGYGYIF
NA	TRBV27	TRBJ1-5	few	TGTGCCAGCAGACTATTAGTTGATCAGCCCCAGCATTTT	CASRLLVDQPQHF
TRBD2	TRBV24-1	TRBJ2-3	few	TGTGCCACCAGTGACCCGGGACTAGCGGGAGGCACAGATACGCGGTATTTT	CATSDPGLAGGTDTRYF
TRBD2	TRBV2	TRBJ2-7	many	TGTGCCAGCAGTGAGAGACTAGCGGGAGTTTACGAGCAGTACTTC	CASSERLAGVYEQYF
NA	TRBV30	TRBJ1-2	NA	TGTGCCTGGAAATTGTTTCCCTATGGCTACACCTTC	CAWKLFPYGYTF
NA	TRBV12-3/TRBV12-4	TRBJ1-3	many	TGTGCCAGCAGTATCCGGGACACGGGAAACACCATATATTTT	CASSIRDTGNTIYF
NA	TRBV7-9	TRBJ1-1	many	TGCGCCAGCAGCTTGGATGGGCAGGTTGAAGCTTTCTTT	CASSLDGQVEAFF
TRBD2	TRBV2	TRBJ2-3	many	TGTGCCAGCAGTCCGGGACTAGCAGCTGATACGCAGTATTTT	CASSPGLAADTQYF
NA	TRBV6-1	TRBJ2-3	many	TGTGCCAGCAGCCTAATTGCCGATACGCAGTATTTT	CASSLIADTQYF
NA	TRBV5-8	TRBJ1-4	NA	TGTGCCAGCAGCTTGGGACAGCGCAGTGAAAAACTGTTTTTT	CASSLGQRSEKLFF
NA	TRBV12-3/TRBV12-4	TRBJ2-7	NA	TGTGCCAGCAGTCCCGGAACGGGAGTAGGAAAACCCTACGAGCAGTACTTC	CASSPGTGVGKPYEQYF
TRBD1	TRBV28	TRBJ2-2	NA	TGTGCCAGCAGTTTATTAGGTGTCGGACAGGGGAGGAACACCGGGGAGCTGTTTTTT	CASSLLGVGQGRNTGELFF
NA	TRBV20-1	TRBJ1-4	NA	TGCAGTGCTAGAGACCCCAGGGCCTCAAATGAAAAACTGTTTTTT	CSARDPRASNEKLFF
TRBD1	TRBV3-1	TRBJ2-1	many	TGTGCCAGCAGCAAAGGATCGACAGGGGGCGCGACCAATGAGCAGTTCTTC	CASSKGSTGGATNEQFF
NA	TRBV6-2/TRBV6-3	TRBJ2-7	once	TGTGCCAGCAGTTATCCGGGACTCTCATACGAGCAGTACTTC	CASSYPGLSYEQYF
NA	TRBV7-8	TRBJ2-7	few	TGTGCCAGCAGCTTAGGACACACCTACGAGCAGTACTTC	CASSLGHTYEQYF